These 7 T cell receptor beta chains were all obtained from the same sample, sequenced in a study of sequential checkpoint blockade in melanoma. This table comes from immunoSEQ multiplex PCR, and its TCRdb copy is limited to in-frame clones, with some not included. The sample contains about 700 clones, around 21% of which appear only once. The treatment: randomized to nivolumab then ipilimumab (arm A) or the reverse (arm B). The sample was tumor tissue (inferred from file names), taken from a patient given nivolumab and ipilimumab in sequence. These TCRs come from a human donor with melanoma.

By proportion, this clone is large. The V and J genes are TRBV6-8 and TRBJ1-4; 9 nucleotides line up with TRBD1. Per the germline V gene, CDR1 is MNHGY and CDR2 is SAAAGT. The CDR3 consists of 15 residues. V was clipped by 2 bases and J by 2 bases; unmatched bases: 0. CDR3 sequence (DNA): TGTGCCAGCAGTTACGGGACAGGGACTAATGAAAAACTGTTTTTT. Its translation: CASSYGTGTNEKLFF.

CDR3 in amino acids: CASSPRTGTNMNTEAFF. The CDR3 DNA is TGTGCCAGCTCACCTCGGACAGGAACTAATATGAACACTGAAGCTTTCTTT. The V call is TRBV18, the J call TRBJ1-1, with 7 bases identical to TRBD1. The CDR3 has 17 residues. From germline, CDR1 is KGHSH and CDR2 LQKENI. Losses at the gene ends were 3 bases for V and 0 bases for J; bases not matched to a gene: 10.

By frequency in the sample, this clone is medium-sized (0.01 to 0.1%). This sequence joins TRBV11-3 and TRBJ1-1; the D is unclear. CDR1 is SGHNT and CDR2 is YENEEA in the germline V gene. The ends were cut back, 2 bases at V and 1 base at J, with 14 bases in the middle. The CDR3 covers 16 residues. This CDR3 is CASSLLAGGPNTEAFF. The CDR3 DNA follows: TGTGCCAGCAGCTTATTGGCAGGCGGTCCGAACACTGAAGCTTTCTTT.

By share, this clone counts as medium-sized (0.01 to 0.1%). The V and J genes are TRBV11-3 and TRBJ2-2; 9 bases are a match to TRBD2. In germline, CDR1 is SGHNT, CDR2 YENEEA. Germline trimming cut 3 bases from V and 6 bases from J; bases unmatched to any gene: 14. The CDR3 is 18 residues long. CDR3: CASSLLIAGERDPGELFF. The CDR3 coding sequence is TGTGCCAGCAGCTTGCTTATAGCGGGGGAGAGGGACCCCGGGGAGCTGTTTTTT.

The chain links TRBV18 to TRBJ2-1, with D perhaps TRBD2 (7 bases). Trimming took 2 bases from V and 2 from J, leaving 10 bases between them. The CDR3 contains 15 residues. Germline lookup yields CDR1 KGHSH and CDR2 LQKENI. CDR3 nucleotide sequence: TGTGCCAGCTCACCAGGGGGGGCGGCCTACAATGAGCAGTTCTTC. Translation gives CASSPGGAAYNEQFF.

The chain employs TRBV1 and TRBJ2-3; no check of the table's D call, TRBD1, against the DNA was made. TRBV1 is given as a pseudogene. The CDR3 is 12 amino acids. DNA of the CDR3: TGCGCCAGCAGCCGAGGGGGAGATACGCAGTATTTT. The encoded protein is CASSRGGDTQYF.

This clone is classed as large. J is TRBJ1-1 and V is TRBV4-1; D might be TRBD1 (6 bases). Germline V gene data show CDR1 as MGHRA and CDR2 as YSYEKL. The ends were cut back, 0 bases at V and 4 bases at J, with 15 bases in the middle. This CDR3 region has 16 residues. The CDR3 reads CASSQDIGGTGTEAFF. CDR3 DNA sequence: TGCGCCAGCAGCCAAGATATCGGGGGCACGGGCACTGAAGCTTTCTTT.